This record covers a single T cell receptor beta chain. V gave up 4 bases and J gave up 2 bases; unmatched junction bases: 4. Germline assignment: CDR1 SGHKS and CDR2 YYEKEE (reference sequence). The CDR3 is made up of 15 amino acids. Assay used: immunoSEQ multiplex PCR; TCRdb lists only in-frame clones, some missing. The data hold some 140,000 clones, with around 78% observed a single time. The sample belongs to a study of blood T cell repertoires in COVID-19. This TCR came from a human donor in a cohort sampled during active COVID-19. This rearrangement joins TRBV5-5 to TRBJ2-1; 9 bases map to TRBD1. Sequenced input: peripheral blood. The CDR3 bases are TGTGCCAGCAGCCCCGGACAGGGGACCTACAATGAGCAGTTCTTC. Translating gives CASSPGQGTYNEQFF. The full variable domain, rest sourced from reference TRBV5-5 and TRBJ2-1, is DAGVTQSPTHLIKTRGQQVTLRCSPISGHKSVSWYQQVLGQGPQFIFQYYEKEERGRGNFPDRFSARQFPNYSSELNVNALLLGDSALYLCASSPGQGTYNEQFFGPGTRLTVL.